This TCR beta chain was captured in a study of blood T cell repertoires in COVID-19. In the study overall: Some COVID-19 samples were acute and others convalescent; all came from the United States, Italy and Spain. T cells, B-cell-depleted T cells, or PBMCs provided the cDNA or gDNA that served as material.

In the original processing: Cell counts per sample came from amplifying reference gene primers. The method was immunoSEQ multiplex PCR; TCRdb's version includes in-frame clones alone and lacks a portion of them. D and trimming come from the DNA, and the V and J calls and clone size come from that table. The sample lists 30,000 to 40,000 clones, around 84% occurring once. The germline gives CDR1 LNHDA, CDR2 SQIVND (reference sequence). V shed 3 bases, J shed 3 bases, and the junction held 1 base outside the gene matches. CDR3 length: 14 amino acids. The V gene is TRBV19, the J gene TRBJ1-5; TRBD1 matches at 8 bases. The sequencing input was peripheral blood. This clonotype was obtained from a man between 65 and 80 years old with acute or convalescent COVID-19. CDR3 protein: CASSMTGDNQPQHF. The CDR3 bases are TGTGCCAGTAGTATGACAGGGGACAATCAGCCCCAGCATTTT.